Sequencing of this TCR beta chain was carried out in a study of T cell repertoires in cytomegalovirus infection. To note about this clonotype: This sequence may be a read error, since a much larger clone differs from it by one base.

This CDR3 is 13 amino acids long. Germline CDR1 SNHLY, CDR2 FYNNEI. TCRdb redid the calling of the reads with MiXCR, one entry per CDR3 protein. The data hold approximately 490,000 distinct CDR3 sequences, with over 9% observed a single time. The chain has TRBV2 and TRBJ2-7, with D perhaps TRBD1 or TRBD2 (5 bases each). The sequencing sample was made of PBMCs. The receptor comes from a human donor in good health (CMV status not recorded). Some clones in this sample may be carry-over from other donors' samples. The CDR3 DNA reads TGTGCCAGCAGCGGGACCAGGGCGGGCGAGGAGTACTTC. Translation gives CASSGTRAGEEYF.